The 20 T cell receptor beta chains below come from one sample, sequenced in a study of blood T cell repertoires in COVID-19. Sequencing was performed with immunoSEQ multiplex PCR; in TCRdb, only in-frame clones are kept and a portion is missing. The sample carries roughly 200,000 clones, approximately 86% recorded once. Sequencing was done on a sample of PBMCs or T cells enriched from blood (not recorded which). The receptors originated from a man in his late teens or twenties with acute COVID-19.

V gene TRBV28 combines with J gene TRBJ2-2; D may be TRBD1 (6 bases). Deletions cut 4 bases from V and 6 bases from J, with 9 bases between. CDR3 length: 13 amino acids. CDR1 is MDHEN, CDR2 SYDVKM, per germline. The chain's CDR3 is CASSSYRAGELFF. The CDR3 nucleotides are TGTGCCAGCAGTTCATACAGGGCCGGGGAGCTGTTTTTT.

The table lists this clone with a count of one. This chain links TRBV6-1 with TRBJ2-7, with D perhaps TRBD1 (6 bases). V lost 0 bases, J lost 3 bases, and 15 bases lay in between. Germline CDR1 reads MNHNS; CDR2 reads SASEGT. CDR3 length: 16 amino acids. The CDR3 is CASSEAVAGDFYEQYF. The CDR3, as DNA: TGTGCCAGCAGTGAAGCGGTGGCAGGGGATTTCTACGAGCAGTACTTC.

The chain has TRBV30 and TRBJ2-7; D may be TRBD1 (6 bases). Trimming pared 1 base from V and 3 bases from J, leaving 16 bases between. Germline-derived CDR1 and CDR2 are GTSNPN and SVGIG (reference sequence). This CDR3 comprises 15 residues. The CDR3, as DNA: TGTGCCTGGAGTGGGGGTTGGGGACAAAACTACGAGCAGTACTTC. Residues: CAWSGGWGQNYEQYF.

The V and J genes are TRBV5-8 and TRBJ1-5; 7 bases align to TRBD1. The germline CDR1 and CDR2 sequences are SGHTS and YDEGEE. This CDR3 region has 16 residues. Losses at the gene ends were 4 bases for V and 0 bases for J; bases not matched to a gene: 7. CDR3 DNA sequence: TGTGCCAGCAGCCTAGCAGGGGGGTCTAGCAATCAGCCCCAGCATTTT. Translated: CASSLAGGSSNQPQHF. Combining the CDR3 with reference TRBV5-8 and TRBJ1-5 gives the whole variable domain EAGVTQSPTHLIKTRGQQATLRCSPISGHTSVYWYQQALGLGLQFLLWYDEGEERNRGNFPPRFSGRQFPNYSSELNVNALELEDSALYLCASSLAGGSSNQPQHFGDGTRLSIL.

This chain links TRBV24-1 with TRBJ2-3; TRBD2 matches at 15 bases. Germline V gene sequence: CDR1 KGHDR, CDR2 SFDVKD. The ends lost 4 bases at V and 9 bases at J; junction bases unmatched: 4. The CDR3 totals 15 residues. CDR3 sequence reads: CATSDPGLAGGTQYF. In nucleotides, the CDR3 is TGTGCCACCAGTGACCCGGGACTAGCGGGAGGAACGCAGTATTTT.

The J gene is TRBJ2-3, the V gene TRBV21-1; TRBD1 was called by the table and not checked on the DNA. TRBV21-1 is given as a pseudogene. This CDR3 has 16 amino acids. CDR3 in amino acids: CASSLTGVRRSDTQYF. DNA for the CDR3: TGTGCCAGCAGCCTTACAGGTGTCCGGAGAAGTGATACGCAGTATTTT.

The chain recombines TRBV5-4 with TRBJ1-6; 7 positions match TRBD1. CDR3 length: 13 amino acids. Germline values: CDR1 SGHNT, CDR2 YYREEE (reference sequence). J lost 14 bases, V lost 3 bases, and 8 bases had no gene match. The CDR3 reads CASSSDRARALHF. The CDR3 nucleotides read TGTGCCAGCAGCTCCGACAGGGCGAGAGCCCTCCACTTT.

The chain combines TRBV21-1 with TRBJ2-1; the tabulated D call, TRBD2, remains unverified against the DNA. TRBV21-1 is a recognized pseudogene. CDR3 length: 16 amino acids. The DNA for the CDR3 is TGTGCCAGCAGCATCGGACTAGCGGGAGGTAGCAATGAGCAGTTCTTC. Its protein product is CASSIGLAGGSNEQFF.

The gene calls are TRBV4-2 and TRBJ2-3; perhaps TRBD2 as D (6 bases). V was trimmed by 1 base and J by 2 bases, leaving 16 bases between them. Looked up from germline, CDR1 is LGHNA and CDR2 is YNFKEQ. CDR3 length equals 17 residues. CDR3 bases: TGTGCCAGCAGCCAAGTGTGGGCGGGACCGCTCACAGATACGCAGTATTTT. As protein: CASSQVWAGPLTDTQYF.

The CDR3: CASEESGTDTQYF. DNA of the CDR3: TGTGCCAGCGAGGAGTCGGGCACAGATACGCAGTATTTT. The rearrangement joins TRBV11-3 to TRBJ2-3; D ambiguous. The V end was cut by 8 bases, the J end by 1 base, with 10 bases between. Germline V gives CDR1 SGHNT, CDR2 YENEEA. The length of the CDR3 is 13 residues.

The CDR3 nucleotides read TGTGCCAGCAGCCCTGTCTTGAGCAGGGGGAACACTGAAGCTTTCTTT. Amino acids: CASSPVLSRGNTEAFF. This chain uses TRBV27 with TRBJ1-1, with a weak D call TRBD1 (6 bases). Germline CDR1 MNHEY, CDR2 SMNVEV (reference sequence). The CDR3 length is 16 residues. Trimming removed 6 bases at V and 1 base at J, with 18 bases between.

The V gene is TRBV6-5, the J gene TRBJ1-2, with D uncertain. Trimming removed 5 bases at V and 8 bases at J, with 9 bases between. The V gene's germline CDR1 is MNHEY and CDR2 SVGAGI. This CDR3 comprises 11 residues. CDR3 in DNA: TGTGCCAGCAGTCCGGGCGGGGGCTACACCTTC. This encodes CASSPGGGYTF.

The chain employs TRBV2 and TRBJ2-3; D unresolved. V lost 1 base and J lost 2, with 7 bases in between. The CDR3 spans 14 residues. Germline V CDR1 and CDR2: SNHLY, FYNNEI. CDR3 coding DNA: TGTGCCAGCAGTGAAGGAGCAAACACAGATACGCAGTATTTT. Translated, it gives CASSEGANTDTQYF.

CDR3 protein: CASSYTAQGSPLHF. DNA of the CDR3: TGTGCCAGCAGTTACACGGCCCAGGGCTCACCCCTCCACTTT. V usage is TRBV6-2 or TRBV6-3 and J usage is TRBJ1-6; weak D call: TRBD1 (5 bases). This CDR3 spans 14 amino acids. Per germline, CDR1 MNHEY and CDR2 SVGEGT. Trimming took 2 bases from V and 10 from J, leaving 12 bases between them.

V usage is TRBV30 and J usage is TRBJ2-7; 10 bases map to TRBD1. The CDR3 is 15 amino acids. V lost 0 bases to trimming and J lost 6 bases; unmatched junction nucleotides: 8. Per germline, CDR1 GTSNPN and CDR2 SVGIG (reference sequence). CDR3: CAWSVPGQGRSEQYF. CDR3 bases: TGTGCCTGGAGTGTACCGGGACAGGGGCGGAGCGAGCAGTACTTC.

This clone was detected only a few times. The chain has TRBV11-2 and TRBJ2-7; 8 bases fit TRBD2. J was trimmed by 6 bases and V by 3 bases; bases with no gene match: 7. Germline V gene data show CDR1 as SGHAT and CDR2 as FQNNGV. The length of the CDR3 is 14 residues. CDR3 sequence (DNA): TGTGCCAGCAGCTTGGTCCTAGCGGGCAGCGAGCAGTACTTC. Its translation: CASSLVLAGSEQYF.

The CDR3: CASSLAGTGNTGELFF. The CDR3 DNA is TGTGCCAGCAGCTTAGCCGGGACAGGAAACACCGGGGAGCTGTTTTTT. This chain links TRBV11-1 with TRBJ2-2, with TRBD1 matching 8 bases. Losses at the gene ends were 0 bases for V and 2 bases for J; bases not matched to a gene: 2. The CDR3 consists of 16 residues. Per germline, CDR1 SGHAT and CDR2 FQDESV (reference sequence).

This chain links TRBV6-2 or TRBV6-3 with TRBJ2-7; 14 bases map to TRBD2. The CDR3 runs to 15 residues. Trimming took 4 bases from V and 7 from J; bases not matched to a gene: 6. Germline V gene data show CDR1 as MNHEY and CDR2 as SVGEGT. This chain's CDR3 is CASSSGTSGRGEQYF. As DNA, the CDR3 is TGTGCCAGCAGTTCCGGGACTAGCGGGAGAGGAGAGCAGTACTTC.

V gene TRBV11-2 combines with J gene TRBJ1-1; 10 positions agree with TRBD1. This CDR3 has 15 amino acids. The junction had 7 bases not matched to a gene; V was cut back by 5 bases and J by 4 bases. From germline, CDR1 is SGHAT and CDR2 FQNNGV. The CDR3 is CASSETGGESTEAFF. CDR3 nucleotides: TGTGCCAGCAGCGAGACAGGGGGCGAGAGCACTGAAGCTTTCTTT. Drawing the rest from reference TRBV11-2 and TRBJ1-1, the complete variable domain is EAGVAQSPRYKIIEKRQSVAFWCNPISGHATLYWYQQILGQGPKLLIQFQNNGVVDDSQLPKDRFSAERLKGVDSTLKIQPAKLEDSAVYLCASSETGGESTEAFFGQGTRLTVV.

This clone was detected once. The V call is TRBV10-2, the J call TRBJ1-1; TRBD1 aligns across 7 bases. This CDR3 is 12 amino acids long. The ends lost 8 bases at V and 3 bases at J; junction bases unmatched: 3. Germline-derived CDR1 and CDR2 are WSHSY and SAAADI. The CDR3: CASGRGDTEAFF. CDR3 nucleotide sequence: TGCGCCAGCGGCAGGGGGGACACTGAAGCTTTCTTT.